This T cell receptor beta chain comes out of a study of regulatory T cells in long-lasting Graves disease. Time point noted: persistent/refractory GD, antithyroid drugs over 5 years with positive TRAb. PBMC-derived RNA was used for the TCR library. Arm-PCR of CDR3 regions with iRepertoire HTBI primers generated TCR beta libraries. TCRdb re-called the multiplex PCR reads through MiXCR, storing one row per CDR3 protein. The sample includes 700,000 or so distinct CDR3 sequences, around 30% of them seen just once. Whole-study findings and limits: The analysis examined peripheral blood only and excluded thyroid tissue. The study found lower TCR diversity in persistent Graves' patients than in newly diagnosed ones.

This clonotype occurred a few times. Its antigen remains unknown. This TCR derives from a female donor with Graves disease. The sequenced sample was peripheral blood mononuclear cells (PBMCs), obtained when the disease was refractory, from a patient treated with antithyroid drugs.

The CDR3 region is CASSWVLGSPLHF. The CDR3 DNA reads TGTGCCAGCAGTTGGGTGCTCGGTTCACCCCTCCACTTT. The V and J genes are TRBV12-3 or TRBV12-4 and TRBJ1-6; D gene unclear. V lost 4 bases to trimming and J lost 9 bases, with 10 bases between them. This CDR3 has 13 amino acids.